This section outlines one TCR beta chain sequence together with its context. As yet, its antigen is unknown. Germline CDR1 is KGHSH and CDR2 is LQKENI. With V trimmed by 3 bases and J by 2 bases, 15 bases remained unmatched. CDR3 length: 19 amino acids. TCRdb reprocessed the reads with MiXCR, giving one entry per CDR3 protein. The repertoire holds approximately 910,000 distinct CDR3 sequences, with around 30% as singletons. This sample is part of a study of T cell repertoires in cytomegalovirus infection. This chain joins TRBV18 and TRBJ1-5; TRBD1 matches at 8 bases. This clonotype was sampled from a human donor in good health (CMV status not recorded). Some clones in this sample may be carry-over from other donors' samples. The source was cultured CD8+ T cells from PBMCs, collected from culture after CMV antigen stimulation. This CDR3 reads CASSPDRGSISFGNQPQHF. The CDR3 nucleotides read TGTGCCAGCTCACCTGACAGGGGAAGTATTTCCTTTGGCAATCAGCCCCAGCATTTT. Looking up the rest from reference TRBV18 and TRBJ1-5 gives the full variable domain: NAGVMQNPRHLVRRRGQEARLRCSPMKGHSHVYWYRQLPEEGLKFMVYLQKENIIDESGMPKERFSAEFPKEGPSILRIQQVVRGDSAAYFCASSPDRGSISFGNQPQHFGDGTRLSIL.